This T cell receptor beta chain comes out of a study of somatic mutations in cytotoxic T cells in rheumatoid arthritis (dated by TCRdb to the late 2010s). Looking at the study overall: Before any treatment started and right after they were diagnosed, patients gave peripheral blood samples (more than 27 ml EDTA). Sorted V beta1+ cells also underwent TCRB sequencing, and some V beta antibody-stained T-cell populations were flow-sorted at nearly 100% purity on a FACSAria II or Sony SH800. To characterize clonality, the study used TCRB deep sequencing while asking whether somatic mutations are carried by expanded CD8+ T-cell clones in newly diagnosed, untreated rheumatoid arthritis. TCRB deep sequencing was performed for some 65 rheumatoid arthritis patients and approximately 20 healthy controls. Patients and controls did not essentially differ in median age, which was nearly identical between the groups. Overall results and qualifications from the work: The expanded CD8+ clones had unknown antigen targets, and not appearing in virus-specific databases did not rule out that they were virus-specific. Several identical CD8+ TCRB sequences were found in both blood and synovial fluid, and in about an eighth of the roughly 65 patients the largest CD8+ clone exceeded 20% of CD8+ cells. No adjustment for multiple comparisons was made for the slight TRBV07 underrepresentation in patients. CD8+ clonality increased with age in patients (Spearman r ≈ 0.49) but not in healthy controls. CD8+ T-cell clonality in rheumatoid arthritis patients was not significantly different from that in age-matched healthy controls.

Details on this clone: The antigen this receptor binds is unknown. Base qualities are not recorded, but no much larger clone differs from it by a single base.

At the junction V is shortened by 3 bases and J by 1 base, with 13 bases in between. In the germline V gene (reference sequence), CDR1 corresponds to LNHNV and CDR2 to YYDKDF. Taken from cysteine to phenylalanine, the CDR3 has 16 residues. The CDR3 DNA has 48 bases and is translated from base 1. CD4+ and CD8+ cells were isolated by positive magnetic bead selection on an AutoMACS, and purity was checked by flow cytometry. Initial screening for clonal expansions relied on flow cytometry with a TCR V beta antibody panel, after which sorted CD8+ fractions underwent TCRB deep sequencing for characterization. Ficoll-Paque PLUS density gradient separation was used to isolate peripheral blood mononuclear cells. DNA was extracted from CD4-enriched, CD8-enriched or PBMC samples with Nucleospin Tissue or Tissue XS kits and quantified with a Qubit 2.0 fluorometer. Sequencing of TCRB CDR3 was done on genomic DNA with the immunoSEQ assay. From the authors' description of their analysis: Only a few patient CD8+ clones larger than 1% matched published virus-specific TCRB sequences when compared against them. The analyses included only productive TCRB rearrangements. Defining a clone by its unique TCRB CDR3 sequence, the study calculated clonality as a productive clonality index derived from Shannon entropy. To calculate repertoire overlap between two samples, the template counts of each clone were considered relative to each sample's total templates. A correlation with a Spearman r of around 0.6 was found between V-gene usage by flow cytometry and V-gene usage by TCRB sequencing. TCRdb provides this immuneACCESS table in a form limited to in-frame rearrangements. Some clones are lacking; in checked studies, under half of them reflect an unresolved V gene, and why the rest are absent is not known. V and J calls and clone size are given by that table; D and trimming were obtained from the DNA. This sample gives fewer than 25,000 clones in total; just under 80% of them show up just once. The ten largest make up around 11% of the sample.

This chain joins TRBV15 to TRBJ1-5, and TRBD1 may be the D gene, going by 5 matching bases. This sequence was found in an adult with rheumatoid arthritis. Sequencing was carried out using CD8+ T cells sorted from blood. The nucleotides read TGTGCCACCAGCAGCCGAATCAGGGTGAGCAATCAGCCCCAGCATTTT. It translates as CATSSRIRVSNQPQHF.